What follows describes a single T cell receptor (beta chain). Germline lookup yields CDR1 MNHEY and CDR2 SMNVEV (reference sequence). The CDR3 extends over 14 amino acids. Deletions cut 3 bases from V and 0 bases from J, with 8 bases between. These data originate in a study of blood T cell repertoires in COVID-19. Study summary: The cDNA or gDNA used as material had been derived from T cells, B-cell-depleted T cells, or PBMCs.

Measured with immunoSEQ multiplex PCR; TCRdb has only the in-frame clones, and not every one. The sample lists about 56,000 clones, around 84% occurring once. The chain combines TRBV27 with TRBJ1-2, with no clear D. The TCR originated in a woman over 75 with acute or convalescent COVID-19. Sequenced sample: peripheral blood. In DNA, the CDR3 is TGTGCCAGCAGTTTTCACGGAGCTAACTATGGCTACACCTTC. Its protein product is CASSFHGANYGYTF.